This paragraph covers one T cell receptor (beta chain) sequence. Profiling relied on immunoSEQ multiplex PCR, and the TCRdb table lists in-frame clones only, not all of them. The sample records 120,000 to 150,000 clones, roughly 84% being singletons. The sample comes from a study of T cell responses to AZD1222 COVID-19 vaccine. Germline lookup yields CDR1 MNHEY and CDR2 SVGAGI. Deletions cut 6 bases from V and 7 bases from J, with 13 bases between. The CDR3 spans 13 residues. V is TRBV6-5 and J is TRBJ2-1; D might be TRBD1 (5 bases). The TCR originated in an adult who received the AZD1222 COVID-19 vaccine. Here the sequenced sample was peripheral blood, taken 28 days after the second AZD1222 dose. The CDR3 DNA is TGTGCCAGCAGCAAACCGACAGCTAATGAGCAGTTCTTC. This sequence encodes CASSKPTANEQFF.